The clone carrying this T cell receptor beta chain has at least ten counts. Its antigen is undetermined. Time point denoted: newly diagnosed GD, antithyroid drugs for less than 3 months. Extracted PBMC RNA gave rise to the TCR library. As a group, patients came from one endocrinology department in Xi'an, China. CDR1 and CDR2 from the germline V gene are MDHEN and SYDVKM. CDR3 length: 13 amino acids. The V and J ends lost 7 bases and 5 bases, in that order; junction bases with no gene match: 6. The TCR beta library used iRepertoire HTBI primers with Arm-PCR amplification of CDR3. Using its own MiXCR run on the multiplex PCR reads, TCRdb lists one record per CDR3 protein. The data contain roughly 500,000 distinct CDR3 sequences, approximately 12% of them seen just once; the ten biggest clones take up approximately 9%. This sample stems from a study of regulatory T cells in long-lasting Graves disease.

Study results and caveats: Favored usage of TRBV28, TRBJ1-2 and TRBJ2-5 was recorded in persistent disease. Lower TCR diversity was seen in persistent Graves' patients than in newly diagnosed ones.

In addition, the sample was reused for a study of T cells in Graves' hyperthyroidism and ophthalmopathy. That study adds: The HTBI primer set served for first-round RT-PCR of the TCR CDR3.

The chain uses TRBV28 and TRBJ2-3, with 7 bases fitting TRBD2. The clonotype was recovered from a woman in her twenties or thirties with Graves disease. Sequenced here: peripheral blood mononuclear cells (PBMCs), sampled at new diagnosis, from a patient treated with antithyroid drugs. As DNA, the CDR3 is TGTGCCAGCAATGAGCGGGAAGGAGATACGCAGTATTTT. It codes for CASNEREGDTQYF.